The present T cell receptor (beta chain) was sequenced within a study of preoperative IRX-2 immunotherapy in early breast cancer. This clone was seen a few times. Additional DNA sequences in this sample encode the identical CDR3. TCRdb keeps only in-frame clones here, not all; method: immunoSEQ multiplex PCR. The sample shows some 30,000 clones, about 90% of them seen only once. This CDR3 spans 14 amino acids. The V and J ends lost 3 bases and 5 bases respectively, with 11 bases between them. Germline V gene lookup returns CDR1 SGHRS and CDR2 YFSETQ. Noted treatment: preoperative locoregional IRX-2 cytokine immunotherapy. Preoperative locoregional IRX-2 cytokine immunotherapy was tested in the phase Ib source study.

The source is a human donor with breast cancer. The V and J genes are TRBV5-1 and TRBJ1-4; tentatively, D is TRBD1 (6 bases). The sample was acquired from a patient treated with IRX-2 immunotherapy. The CDR3, as DNA: TGCGCCAGCAGCTACAGGGCCCGGAATGAAAAACTGTTTTTT. It is translated as CASSYRARNEKLFF.